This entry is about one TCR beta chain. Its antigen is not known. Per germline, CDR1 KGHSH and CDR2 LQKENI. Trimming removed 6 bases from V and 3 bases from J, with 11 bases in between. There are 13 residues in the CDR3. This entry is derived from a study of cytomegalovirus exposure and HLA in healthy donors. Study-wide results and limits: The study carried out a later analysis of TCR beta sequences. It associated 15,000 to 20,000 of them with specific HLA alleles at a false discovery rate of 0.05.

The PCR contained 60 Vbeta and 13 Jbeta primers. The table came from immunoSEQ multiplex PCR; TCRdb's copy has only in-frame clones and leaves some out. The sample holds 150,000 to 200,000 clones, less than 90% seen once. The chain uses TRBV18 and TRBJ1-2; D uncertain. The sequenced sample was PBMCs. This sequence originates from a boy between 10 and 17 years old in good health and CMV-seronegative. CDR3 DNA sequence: TGTGCCAGCTCCCAACAGAGCCACTATGGCTACACCTTC. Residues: CASSQQSHYGYTF. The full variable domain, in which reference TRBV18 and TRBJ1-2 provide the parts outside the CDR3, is NAGVMQNPRHLVRRRGQEARLRCSPMKGHSHVYWYRQLPEEGLKFMVYLQKENIIDESGMPKERFSAEFPKEGPSILRIQQVVRGDSAAYFCASSQQSHYGYTFGSGTRLTVV.